This TCR beta chain was obtained from a study of T cell changes during pregnancy in multiple sclerosis. This clone showed up just once. The table came from immunoSEQ multiplex PCR; TCRdb's copy has only in-frame clones and leaves some out. The data hold 35,000 to 45,000 clones, with roughly nine tenths observed a single time. The V gene lost 4 bases and the J gene lost 8 bases, with 6 bases spanning the gap. CDR3 length: 11 amino acids. CDR1 and CDR2 (germline): MNHEY, SVGAGI. This receptor was identified in a female donor with multiple sclerosis, enrolled in a pregnancy study. The V gene is TRBV6-5, the J gene TRBJ2-1; the D is unclear. The material sequenced was peripheral blood, taken before pregnancy. CDR3 protein: CASSSSHEQFF. The CDR3 DNA sequence: TGTGCCAGCAGTTCGAGCCATGAGCAGTTCTTC.